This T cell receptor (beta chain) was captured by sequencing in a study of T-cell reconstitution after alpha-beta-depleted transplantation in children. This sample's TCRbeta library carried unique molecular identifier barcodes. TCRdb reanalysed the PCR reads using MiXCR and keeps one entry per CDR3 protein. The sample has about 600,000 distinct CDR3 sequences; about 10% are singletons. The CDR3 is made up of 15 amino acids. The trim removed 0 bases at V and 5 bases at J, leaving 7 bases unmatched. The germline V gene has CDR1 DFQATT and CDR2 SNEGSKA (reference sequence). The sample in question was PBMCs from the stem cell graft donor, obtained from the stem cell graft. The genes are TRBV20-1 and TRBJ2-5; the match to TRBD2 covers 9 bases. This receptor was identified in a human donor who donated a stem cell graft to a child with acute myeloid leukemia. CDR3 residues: CSARDSGRGGETQYF. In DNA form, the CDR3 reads TGCAGTGCTAGAGATAGCGGGAGAGGGGGGGAGACCCAGTACTTC.